A single sample gave rise to the 17 T cell receptor beta chains below, sequenced in a study of T cell responses to AZD1222 COVID-19 vaccine. Repertoires were generated with immunoSEQ multiplex PCR, while TCRdb's copy carries only in-frame clones and drops some. The sample yields 200,000 to 250,000 clones, around 93% seen once. Sequenced material: peripheral blood, taken on day 0 of MenACWY control vaccination. The receptors come from an adult in good health.

This clone showed up just once. This chain links TRBV28 with TRBJ1-2, with D possibly TRBD1 on 5 matching bases. Germline V lookup: CDR1 MDHEN, CDR2 SYDVKM. This CDR3 has 13 amino acids. Trimming took 7 bases from V and 8 from J, leaving 17 bases between them. CDR3 in amino acids: CASTFMPGTGYTF. The CDR3 coding sequence is TGTGCCAGCACTTTTATGCCCGGGACGGGCTACACCTTC.

V usage is TRBV2 and J usage is TRBJ2-2; D gene unclear. The CDR3 covers 13 residues. The V gene lost 10 bases and the J gene lost 2 bases, with 11 bases spanning the gap. Germline CDR1 is SNHLY and CDR2 is FYNNEI. The CDR3 loop is CATRRQNTGELFF. DNA for the CDR3: TGTGCCACCCGTCGCCAAAACACCGGGGAGCTGTTTTTT.

This rearrangement joins TRBV6-6 to TRBJ1-3; TRBD1 aligns across 9 bases. The CDR3 totals 15 residues. Germline V gene lookup returns CDR1 MNHNY and CDR2 SVGAGI (reference sequence). Germline trimming cut 5 bases from V and 4 bases from J; bases unmatched to any gene: 6. In DNA, the CDR3 is TGTGCCAGCAGTGGACAGGGGACGGGCGGAAACACCATATATTTT. Translation: CASSGQGTGGNTIYF.

The chain recombines TRBV10-2 with TRBJ1-6; D is perhaps TRBD1 (5 bases). CDR1 WSHSY and CDR2 SAAADI come from the germline V gene. This CDR3 has 14 amino acids. With 6 bases removed from V and 5 bases from J, the gap between germline ends came to 11 bases. The CDR3 loop reads CASRDGGHNSPLHF. The CDR3 nucleotides are TGCGCCAGCAGGGACGGGGGTCATAATTCACCCCTCCACTTT.

This chain connects TRBV7-9 to TRBJ1-6, with D perhaps TRBD1 (6 bases). Germline loops: CDR1 SEHNR, CDR2 FQNEAQ (reference sequence). Trimming shortened V by 1 base and J by 5 bases, and 12 bases separated the two germline ends. This CDR3 is built from 16 residues. In DNA form, the CDR3 reads TGTGCCAGCAGCTTAGAGGGCAGGGGCAATAATTCACCCCTCCACTTT. Protein: CASSLEGRGNNSPLHF.

V usage is TRBV5-4 and J usage is TRBJ2-1; tentatively, D is TRBD1 (6 bases). Trimming removed 5 bases from V and 10 bases from J, with 16 bases in between. Germline CDR1 reads SGHNT; CDR2 reads YYREEE (reference sequence). This CDR3 is built from 13 residues. CDR3 sequence reads: CASSRDTGTEQFF. CDR3 DNA: TGTGCCAGCAGTCGGGATACCGGGACAGAGCAGTTCTTC.

The chain carries TRBV4-3 and TRBJ1-1, with TRBD1 matching over 7 bases. The CDR3 is 16 residues long. J lost 7 bases, V lost 0 bases, and 11 bases had no gene match. Germline V gene data show CDR1 as LGHNA and CDR2 as YSLEER. The CDR3 DNA sequence: TGCGCCAGCAGCCAAGATCTATTGGGGGGGACAGTTGAAGCTTTCTTT. Translated: CASSQDLLGGTVEAFF.

The chain is built from TRBV7-2 and TRBJ2-5, with 8 nucleotides matching TRBD2. This CDR3 is built from 15 residues. V gave up 6 bases and J gave up 4 bases; unmatched junction bases: 10. Looked up from germline, CDR1 is SGHTA and CDR2 is FQGNSA. CDR3 protein: CASSGAGAVGETQYF. CDR3 in DNA: TGTGCCAGCAGTGGAGCGGGGGCGGTGGGAGAGACCCAGTACTTC.

This clone was observed a single time. J is TRBJ2-3 and V is TRBV7-9; 7 positions agree with TRBD1. With V trimmed by 5 bases and J by 0 bases, 2 bases remained unmatched. In germline, CDR1 is SEHNR, CDR2 FQNEAQ (reference sequence). The length of the CDR3 is 14 residues. The CDR3 DNA sequence: TGTGCCAGCAGCCGACAGGGTAGCACAGATACGCAGTATTTT. Encoded protein: CASSRQGSTDTQYF.

V gene TRBV5-4 combines with J gene TRBJ2-5; D could derive from TRBD1 or TRBD2 (6 bases each). This CDR3 spans 14 amino acids. Trimming left V 2 bases short and J 4 bases short, with 12 bases between. Germline loops: CDR1 SGHNT, CDR2 YYREEE (reference sequence). The chain's CDR3 is CASSFAGGPETQYF. The CDR3 nucleotides are TGTGCCAGCAGCTTCGCCGGGGGCCCAGAGACCCAGTACTTC.

The V call is TRBV6-5, the J call TRBJ1-1; tentative D call: TRBD1 (5 bases). Germline lookup yields CDR1 MNHEY and CDR2 SVGAGI. The CDR3 is 15 residues long. V lost 6 bases to trimming and J lost 1 base, with 15 bases between them. Written as DNA, the CDR3 is TGTGCCAGCAGCCGCCCAGGAAGGGGGAACACTGAAGCTTTCTTT. Translated: CASSRPGRGNTEAFF.

The V gene is TRBV19, the J gene TRBJ2-5; TRBD2 matches at 11 bases. Germline V gene data show CDR1 as LNHDA and CDR2 as SQIVND (reference sequence). Trimming took 5 bases from V and 3 from J; bases not matched to a gene: 5. This CDR3 has 15 amino acids. This CDR3 reads CASSLGLAEKETQYF. For the CDR3, the DNA is TGTGCCAGTAGTCTGGGACTAGCGGAAAAAGAGACCCAGTACTTC. Using reference TRBV19 and TRBJ2-5 for the parts outside the CDR3, the full variable domain is DGGITQSPKYLFRKEGQNVTLSCEQNLNHDAMYWYRQDPGQGLRLIYYSQIVNDFQKGDIAEGYSVSREKKESFPLTVTSAQKNPTAFYLCASSLGLAEKETQYFGPGTRLLVL.

The V and J genes are TRBV18 and TRBJ1-2; 12 bases map to TRBD1. CDR1 is KGHSH and CDR2 is LQKENI in the germline V gene. Trimming at V came to 3 bases and at J to 0 bases, leaving 23 bases not matched to a gene. CDR3 length: 23 amino acids. CDR3 coding DNA: TGTGCCAGCTCACCTTTCTCCCTGGGACAGGGGGCACCCGGCACAGCCTCTAACTATGGCTACACCTTC. Translated, it gives CASSPFSLGQGAPGTASNYGYTF.

The V gene is TRBV27, the J gene TRBJ1-5, with 8 bases fitting TRBD1. V shed 4 bases and J 4 bases; nucleotides not matched to a gene: 12. Germline-derived CDR1 and CDR2 are MNHEY and SMNVEV (reference sequence). This CDR3 contains 17 residues. The CDR3 coding sequence is TGTGCCAGCAGTTCCCAATGGACAGGGTTCCTTAATCAGCCCCAGCATTTT. The encoded protein is CASSSQWTGFLNQPQHF.

The V gene is TRBV4-1, the J gene TRBJ1-6; D possibly corresponds to TRBD1 (5 bases). Looked up from germline, CDR1 is MGHRA and CDR2 is YSYEKL. The ends were cut back, 2 bases at V and 9 bases at J, with 20 bases in the middle. This CDR3 region has 17 residues. CDR3 region: CASSQLPQTEASSPLHF. In DNA form, the CDR3 reads TGCGCCAGCAGCCAACTACCCCAGACAGAAGCGAGTTCACCCCTCCACTTT.

In its sample, this clone was seen a few times. The V call is TRBV2, the J call TRBJ2-2; 10 bases map to TRBD1. The CDR3 totals 15 residues. Trimming removed 6 bases from V and 1 base from J; junction bases left unmatched: 2. Germline-derived CDR1 and CDR2 are SNHLY and FYNNEI. The CDR3 sequence is CASRDRGLNTGELFF. The CDR3 DNA is TGTGCCAGCAGAGACAGGGGGCTGAACACCGGGGAGCTGTTTTTT.

The V gene is TRBV5-5, the J gene TRBJ2-3; D unresolved. Germline lookup yields CDR1 SGHKS and CDR2 YYEKEE (reference sequence). The CDR3 has 14 residues. With 0 bases removed from V and 3 bases from J, the gap between germline ends came to 8 bases. CDR3 region: CASSLGLYTDTQYF. CDR3 nucleotide sequence: TGTGCCAGCAGCTTGGGGCTGTATACAGATACGCAGTATTTT.